The clone carrying this T cell receptor (beta chain) appeared a few times. What it recognizes is unknown. Germline CDR1 KGHSH, CDR2 LQKENI. CDR3 length: 16 residues. Germline trimming cut 3 bases from V and 0 bases from J; bases unmatched to any gene: 5. With 60 Vbeta and 13 Jbeta primers, the PCR was carried out. Sequenced by immunoSEQ multiplex PCR; TCRdb stores in-frame clones only, minus some. The table includes more than 80,000 clones, less than 85% detected once. This record belongs to a study of cytomegalovirus exposure and HLA in healthy donors. Study-level information: Counted in an early data release were about 86 million unique TCRs from HLA-typed donors. Notes on the study in general: Three of the chains that were CMV-associated were confirmed in vitro to be specific for CMV antigens. Among the sequence variants, a highly shared cluster was likely an artifact of sequencing.

This TCR came from a man aged 55-75 years in good health and CMV-seronegative. Sequenced sample: PBMCs. The chain recombines TRBV18 with TRBJ1-5; 7 nucleotides line up with TRBD1. The CDR3 DNA follows: TGTGCCAGCTCACCTGGGACAGCCACTAGCAATCAGCCCCAGCATTTT. It specifies CASSPGTATSNQPQHF.